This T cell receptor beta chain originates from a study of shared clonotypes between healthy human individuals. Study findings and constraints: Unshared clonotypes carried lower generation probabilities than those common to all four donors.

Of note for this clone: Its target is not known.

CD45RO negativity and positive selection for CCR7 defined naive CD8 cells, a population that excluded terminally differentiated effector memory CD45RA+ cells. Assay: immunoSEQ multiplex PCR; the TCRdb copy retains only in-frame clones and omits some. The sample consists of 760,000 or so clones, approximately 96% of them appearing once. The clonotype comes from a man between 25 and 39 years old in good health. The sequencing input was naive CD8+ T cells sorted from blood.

The CDR3 loop reads CASSRRQGARRDYEQYF. CDR3 DNA sequence: TGTGCCAGCAGCCGTAGACAGGGCGCACGACGGGACTACGAGCAGTACTTC. The chain couples TRBV5-7 to TRBJ2-7, with 7 bases lining up with TRBD1. TRBV5-7 is an ORF, with its function uncertain. This CDR3 is built from 17 residues. V lost 4 bases, J lost 3 bases, and 16 bases stayed unmatched.